The 9 T cell receptor beta chains below come from one sample, sequenced in a study of CD8+CD57+ T cells in acquired aplastic anemia. Previously, flow cytometry had revealed CD8+CD57+ cell expansion in the patients chosen for sequencing. Profiling that covered TCR beta VDJ and CDR3 relied on genomic DNA as its template. TCRdb itself ran the reads through MiXCR, one entry per CDR3 protein. The data hold around 50,000 distinct CDR3 sequences, with approximately 50% observed a single time. The sample comprised sorted CD4+, CD8+, or CD8+CD57+ T cells (not recorded which) from PBMCs. The source of these receptors is a human donor with aplastic anemia.

The chain joins TRBV14 to TRBJ1-6, with unresolved D. The germline V gene has CDR1 SGHDN and CDR2 FVKESK. Between the trimmed V and J ends, which lost 4 bases and 9 bases, there was a span of 16 bases. The CDR3 extends over 15 amino acids. The CDR3 coding sequence is TGTGCCAGCAGCCTACGGGCCCCATCGACTTCACCCCTCCACTTT. Amino acid sequence: CASSLRAPSTSPLHF.

Concerning this clonotype itself: A much larger clonotype is one base distant, so this may be a read error. The chain uses TRBV10-3 and TRBJ1-4; D uncertain. Looked up from germline, CDR1 is ENHRY and CDR2 is SYGVKD. The CDR3 is made up of 14 amino acids. Here the CDR3 DNA reads TGTGCCAGCAGTTACCAACGGTTTAATGAAAAACTGTTTTTT. It codes for CASSYQRFNEKLFF.

The gene calls are TRBV7-2 and TRBJ2-5; no definite D call. V was pared by 3 bases and J by 2 bases, with 7 bases between. Germline values: CDR1 SGHTA, CDR2 FQGNSA. The CDR3 contains 13 residues. The CDR3 reads CASSLGMQETQYF. Written as DNA, the CDR3 is TGTGCCAGCAGCTTGGGAATGCAAGAGACCCAGTACTTC.

The chain couples TRBV10-1 to TRBJ2-7; 10 nucleotides align to TRBD2. The germline CDR1 and CDR2 sequences are WNHNN and SYGVQD (reference sequence). The CDR3 extends over 13 amino acids. V trimming: 7 bases; J trimming: 3 bases; junction bases outside the gene matches: 3. The CDR3 region is CASNGTSVYEQYF. CDR3 nucleotide sequence: TGCGCCAGCAATGGGACTAGCGTCTACGAGCAGTACTTC.

With respect to this clonotype: Compared with germline, one end of the junction differs, possibly owing to a read error. The chain uses TRBV11-3 and TRBJ2-2; maybe TRBD2 (5 bases). The V gene's germline CDR1 is SGHNT and CDR2 YENEEA. There are 14 residues in the CDR3. CDR3 amino acids: CASSLDWVTGELLF. CDR3 sequence (DNA): TGTGCCAGCAGCTTAGATTGGGTTACCGGGGAGCTGCTTTTT.

The chain combines TRBV2 with TRBJ2-7; no definite D call. The CDR3 has 13 residues. Trimming pared 7 bases from V and 0 bases from J, leaving 10 bases between. Germline CDR1 is SNHLY and CDR2 is FYNNEI. The CDR3 protein is CASTNGASYEQYF. CDR3 DNA: TGTGCCAGCACCAATGGCGCCTCCTACGAGCAGTACTTC.

The CDR3: CASSLMFQEPTPSPLHF. CDR3 DNA sequence: TGTGCCAGCAGCTTAATGTTTCAGGAACCCACTCCTTCACCCCTCCACTTT. This chain joins TRBV9 and TRBJ1-6, with no clear D. Trimming removed 4 bases at V and 9 bases at J, with 23 bases between. The CDR3 loop spans 17 amino acids. Germline values: CDR1 SGDLS, CDR2 YYNGEE.

This clonotype has a single count. V gene TRBV12-3 or TRBV12-4 combines with J gene TRBJ1-2; 7 bases agree with TRBD1. With V trimmed by 4 bases and J by 4 bases, 9 bases remained unmatched. The CDR3 contains 15 residues. The CDR3 DNA follows: TGTGCCAGCAGTTATAAAAGACAGGGAATCTATGGCTACACCTTC. This translates into CASSYKRQGIYGYTF.

This clonotype was seen at least ten times. This chain uses TRBV7-9 with TRBJ1-2; D not resolved. The V gene's germline CDR1 is SEHNR and CDR2 FQNEAQ (reference sequence). V lost 5 bases to trimming and J lost 3 bases, with 16 bases between them. The CDR3 has 15 residues. CDR3 DNA: TGTGCCAGCAGCCCCTACTCGGGAGCGGACTATGGCTACACCTTC. Translating gives CASSPYSGADYGYTF.